This T cell receptor (beta chain) was observed in a study of blood T cell repertoires in COVID-19. For the study at large: The United States, Italy and Spain provided the acute and convalescent COVID-19 samples. Sources were T cells, B-cell-depleted T cells, or PBMCs; the material itself was cDNA or gDNA.

V trimming: 2 bases; J trimming: 4 bases; junction bases outside the gene matches: 1. The CDR3 runs to 14 residues. Germline V gene data show CDR1 as MDHEN and CDR2 as SYDVKM. Original methodology: Amplifying reference gene primers gave estimates of nucleated cell counts. Method: immunoSEQ multiplex PCR; TCRdb's copy keeps in-frame clones and lacks some. Clone size and V and J calls were adopted from that table, with D and trimming inferred from the DNA. In the table there are 150,000 to 200,000 clones, approximately 86% of which are singletons. This receptor was obtained from a man aged 65-85 years with acute or convalescent COVID-19. V is TRBV28 and J is TRBJ2-2; 7 nucleotides match TRBD2. Source material: peripheral blood. CDR3 in amino acids: CASSLGGGTGELFF. The CDR3 bases are TGTGCCAGCAGTTTAGGGGGGGGCACCGGGGAGCTGTTTTTT. Looking up the rest from reference TRBV28 and TRBJ2-2 gives the full variable domain: DVKVTQSSRYLVKRTGEKVFLECVQDMDHENMFWYRQDPGLGLRLIYFSYDVKMKEKGDIPEGYSVSREKKERFSLILESASTNQTSMYLCASSLGGGTGELFFGEGSRLTVL.